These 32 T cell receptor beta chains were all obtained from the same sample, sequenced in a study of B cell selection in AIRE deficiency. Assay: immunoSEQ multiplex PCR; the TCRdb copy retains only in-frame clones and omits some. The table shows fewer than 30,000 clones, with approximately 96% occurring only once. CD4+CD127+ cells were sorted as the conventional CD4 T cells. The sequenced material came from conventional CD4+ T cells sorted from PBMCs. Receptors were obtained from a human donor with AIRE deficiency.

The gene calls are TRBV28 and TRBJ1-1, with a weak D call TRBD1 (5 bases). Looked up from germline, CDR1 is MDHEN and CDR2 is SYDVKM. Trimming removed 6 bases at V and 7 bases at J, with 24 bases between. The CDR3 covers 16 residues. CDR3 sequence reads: CASSLIPGTGIREAFF. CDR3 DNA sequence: TGTGCCAGCAGCCTTATTCCCGGGACTGGAATTCGTGAAGCTTTCTTT.

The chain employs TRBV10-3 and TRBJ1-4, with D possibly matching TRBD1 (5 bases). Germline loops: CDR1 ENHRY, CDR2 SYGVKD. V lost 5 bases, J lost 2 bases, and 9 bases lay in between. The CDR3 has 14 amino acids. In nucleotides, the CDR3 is TGTGCCATCAGTCCCCGGGGGACTAATGAAAAACTGTTTTTT. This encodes CAISPRGTNEKLFF.

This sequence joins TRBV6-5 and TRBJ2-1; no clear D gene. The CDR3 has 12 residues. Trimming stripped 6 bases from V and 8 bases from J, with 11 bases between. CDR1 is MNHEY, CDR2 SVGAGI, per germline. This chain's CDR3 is CASSPVNDEQFF. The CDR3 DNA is TGTGCCAGCAGCCCTGTAAATGATGAGCAGTTCTTC.

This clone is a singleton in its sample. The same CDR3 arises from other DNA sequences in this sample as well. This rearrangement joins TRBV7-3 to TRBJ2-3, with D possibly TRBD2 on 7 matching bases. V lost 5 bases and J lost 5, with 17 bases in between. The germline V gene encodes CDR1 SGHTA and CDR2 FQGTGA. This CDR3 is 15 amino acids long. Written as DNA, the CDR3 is TGTGCCAGCAGCCAAGTCGGGGGGCGGGTAGATACGCAGTATTTT. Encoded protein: CASSQVGGRVDTQYF.

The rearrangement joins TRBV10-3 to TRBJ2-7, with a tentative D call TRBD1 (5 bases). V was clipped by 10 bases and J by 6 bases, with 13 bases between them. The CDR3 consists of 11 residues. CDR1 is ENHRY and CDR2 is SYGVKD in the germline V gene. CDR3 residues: CATRQSSEQYF. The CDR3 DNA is TGTGCCACCAGACAGTCGTCCGAGCAGTACTTC.

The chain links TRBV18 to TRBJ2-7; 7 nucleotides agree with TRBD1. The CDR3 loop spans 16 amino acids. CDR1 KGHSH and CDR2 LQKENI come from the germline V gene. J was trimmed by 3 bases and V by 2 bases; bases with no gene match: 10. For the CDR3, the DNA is TGTGCCAGCTCACCATTGCCGGGACAGCCGTACTACGAGCAGTACTTC. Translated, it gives CASSPLPGQPYYEQYF.

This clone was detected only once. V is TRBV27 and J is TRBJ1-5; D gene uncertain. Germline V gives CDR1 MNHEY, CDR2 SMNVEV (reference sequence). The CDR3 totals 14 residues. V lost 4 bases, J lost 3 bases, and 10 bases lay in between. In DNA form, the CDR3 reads TGTGCCAGCAGTTCCCGGGAATACAATCAGCCCCAGCATTTT. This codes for CASSSREYNQPQHF.

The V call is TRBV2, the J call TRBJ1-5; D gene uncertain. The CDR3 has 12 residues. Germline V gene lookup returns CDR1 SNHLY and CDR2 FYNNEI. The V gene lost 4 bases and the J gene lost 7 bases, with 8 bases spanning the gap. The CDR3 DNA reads TGTGCCAGCAGTGTGTCGGAACAGCCCCAGCATTTT. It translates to CASSVSEQPQHF.

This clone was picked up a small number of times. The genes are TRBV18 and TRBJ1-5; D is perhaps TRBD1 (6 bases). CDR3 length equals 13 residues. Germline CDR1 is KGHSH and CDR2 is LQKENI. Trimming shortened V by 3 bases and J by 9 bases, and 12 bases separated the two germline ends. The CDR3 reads CASSPSGEGPQHF. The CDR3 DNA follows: TGTGCCAGCTCACCCTCAGGGGAAGGGCCCCAGCATTTT.

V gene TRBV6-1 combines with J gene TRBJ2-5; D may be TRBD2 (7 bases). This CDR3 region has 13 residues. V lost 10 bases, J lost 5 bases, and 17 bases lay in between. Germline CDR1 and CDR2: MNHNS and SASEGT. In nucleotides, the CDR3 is TGTGCCACGGGGGGCTACCTGGGGGAGACCCAGTACTTC. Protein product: CATGGYLGETQYF.

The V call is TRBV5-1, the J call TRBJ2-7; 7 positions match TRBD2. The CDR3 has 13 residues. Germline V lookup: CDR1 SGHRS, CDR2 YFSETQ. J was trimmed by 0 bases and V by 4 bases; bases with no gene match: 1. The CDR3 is CASSPSGSYEQYF. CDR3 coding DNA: TGCGCCAGCAGCCCTAGCGGCTCCTACGAGCAGTACTTC. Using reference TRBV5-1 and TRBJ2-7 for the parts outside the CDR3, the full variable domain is KAGVTQTPRYLIKTRGQQVTLSCSPISGHRSVSWYQQTPGQGLQFLFEYFSETQRNKGNFPGRFSGRQFSNSRSEMNVSTLELGDSALYLCASSPSGSYEQYFGPGTRLTVT.

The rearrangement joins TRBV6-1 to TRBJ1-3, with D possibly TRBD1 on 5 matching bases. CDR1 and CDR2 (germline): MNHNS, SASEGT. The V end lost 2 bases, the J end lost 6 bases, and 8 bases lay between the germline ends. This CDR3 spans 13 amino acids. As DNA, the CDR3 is TGTGCCAGCAGTGAAAAACAGGCAAACACCATATATTTT. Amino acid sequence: CASSEKQANTIYF.

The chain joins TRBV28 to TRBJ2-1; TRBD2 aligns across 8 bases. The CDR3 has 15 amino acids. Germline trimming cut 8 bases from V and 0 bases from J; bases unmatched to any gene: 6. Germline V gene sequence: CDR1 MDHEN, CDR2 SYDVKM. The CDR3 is CASHKRESSYNEQFF. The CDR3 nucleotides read TGTGCCAGCCATAAGCGGGAGAGCTCCTACAATGAGCAGTTCTTC. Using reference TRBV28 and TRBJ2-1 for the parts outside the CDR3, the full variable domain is DVKVTQSSRYLVKRTGEKVFLECVQDMDHENMFWYRQDPGLGLRLIYFSYDVKMKEKGDIPEGYSVSREKKERFSLILESASTNQTSMYLCASHKRESSYNEQFFGPGTRLTVL.

The CDR3 is CASSLTLGNQPQHF. DNA of the CDR3: TGTGCCAGCAGTTTAACGTTGGGCAATCAGCCCCAGCATTTT. The chain employs TRBV28 and TRBJ1-5, with D unclear. This CDR3 has 14 residues. V was pared by 2 bases and J by 2 bases, with 7 bases between. Germline V gives CDR1 MDHEN, CDR2 SYDVKM.

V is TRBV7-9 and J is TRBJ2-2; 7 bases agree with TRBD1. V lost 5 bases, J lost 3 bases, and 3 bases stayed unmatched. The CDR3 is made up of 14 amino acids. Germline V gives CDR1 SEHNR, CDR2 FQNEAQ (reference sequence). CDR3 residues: CASSPGQYTGELFF. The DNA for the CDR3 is TGTGCCAGCAGCCCGGGACAGTACACCGGGGAGCTGTTTTTT.

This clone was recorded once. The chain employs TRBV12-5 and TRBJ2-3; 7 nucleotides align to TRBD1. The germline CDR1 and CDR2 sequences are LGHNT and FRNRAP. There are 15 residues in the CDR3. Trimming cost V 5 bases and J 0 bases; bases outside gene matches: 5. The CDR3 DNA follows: TGTGCTAGTGGTCCAGACAGGGCGAGCACAGATACGCAGTATTTT. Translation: CASGPDRASTDTQYF.

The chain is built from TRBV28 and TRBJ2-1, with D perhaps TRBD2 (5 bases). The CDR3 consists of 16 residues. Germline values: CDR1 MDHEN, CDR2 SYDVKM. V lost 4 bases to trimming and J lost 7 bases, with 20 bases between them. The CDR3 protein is CASSWRAEPKRNEQFF. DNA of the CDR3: TGTGCCAGCAGTTGGCGGGCGGAACCCAAGAGGAATGAGCAGTTCTTC.

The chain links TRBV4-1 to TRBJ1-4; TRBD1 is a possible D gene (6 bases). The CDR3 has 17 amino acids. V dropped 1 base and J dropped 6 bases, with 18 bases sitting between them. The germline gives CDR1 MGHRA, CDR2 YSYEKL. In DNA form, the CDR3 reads TGCGCCAGCAGCCAAGCGAAACGGGGGGGCGGGCATGAAAAACTGTTTTTT. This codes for CASSQAKRGGGHEKLFF.

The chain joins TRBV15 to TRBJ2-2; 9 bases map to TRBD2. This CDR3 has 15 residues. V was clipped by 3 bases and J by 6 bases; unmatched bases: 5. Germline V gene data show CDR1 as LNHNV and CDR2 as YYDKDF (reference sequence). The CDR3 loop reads CATSRGGGRAGELFF. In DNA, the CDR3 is TGTGCCACCAGCAGGGGCGGCGGGAGGGCCGGGGAGCTGTTTTTT.

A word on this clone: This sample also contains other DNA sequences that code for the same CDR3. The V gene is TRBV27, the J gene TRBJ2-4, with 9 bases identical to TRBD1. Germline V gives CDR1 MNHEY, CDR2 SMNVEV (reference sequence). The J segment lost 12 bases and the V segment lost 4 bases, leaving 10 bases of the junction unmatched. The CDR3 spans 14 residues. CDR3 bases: TGTGCCAGCAGTTCCTCGGACAGGGGTTGGAATCAGTACTTC. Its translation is CASSSSDRGWNQYF.

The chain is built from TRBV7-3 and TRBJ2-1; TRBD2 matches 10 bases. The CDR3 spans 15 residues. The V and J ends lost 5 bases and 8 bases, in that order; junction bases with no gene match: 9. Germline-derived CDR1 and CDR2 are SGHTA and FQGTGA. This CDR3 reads CASSPRLAGLHEQFF. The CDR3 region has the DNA TGTGCCAGCAGCCCCCGACTAGCGGGTCTCCATGAGCAGTTCTTC.

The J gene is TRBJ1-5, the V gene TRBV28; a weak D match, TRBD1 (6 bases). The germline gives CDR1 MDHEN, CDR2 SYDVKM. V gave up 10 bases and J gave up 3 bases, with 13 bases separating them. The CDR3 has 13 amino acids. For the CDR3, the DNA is TGTGCCATCAGGGGTCTCCCCAATCAGCCCCAGCATTTT. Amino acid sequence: CAIRGLPNQPQHF.

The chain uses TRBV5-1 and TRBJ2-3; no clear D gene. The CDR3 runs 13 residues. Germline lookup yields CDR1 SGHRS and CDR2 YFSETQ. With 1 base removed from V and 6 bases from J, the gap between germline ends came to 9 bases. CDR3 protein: CASSLSAGDTQYF. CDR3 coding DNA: TGCGCCAGCAGCTTGTCAGCCGGGGATACGCAGTATTTT.

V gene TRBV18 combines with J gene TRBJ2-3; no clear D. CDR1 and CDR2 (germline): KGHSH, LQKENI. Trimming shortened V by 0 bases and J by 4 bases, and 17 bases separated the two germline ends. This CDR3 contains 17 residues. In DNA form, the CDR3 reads TGTGCCAGCTCACCACCGAGAACCACGGCCCGGGCAGATACGCAGTATTTT. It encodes CASSPPRTTARADTQYF.

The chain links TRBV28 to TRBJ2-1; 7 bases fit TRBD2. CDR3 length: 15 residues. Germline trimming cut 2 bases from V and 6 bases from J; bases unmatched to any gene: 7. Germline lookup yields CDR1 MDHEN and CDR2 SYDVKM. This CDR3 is CASSLRSSGGNEQFF. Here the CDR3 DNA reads TGTGCCAGCAGTTTACGGTCTAGCGGAGGCAATGAGCAGTTCTTC. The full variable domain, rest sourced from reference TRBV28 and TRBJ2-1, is DVKVTQSSRYLVKRTGEKVFLECVQDMDHENMFWYRQDPGLGLRLIYFSYDVKMKEKGDIPEGYSVSREKKERFSLILESASTNQTSMYLCASSLRSSGGNEQFFGPGTRLTVL.

This chain's CDR3 is CASSSGQGVNQPQHF. CDR3 nucleotide sequence: TGTGCCAGCAGCTCGGGCCAGGGCGTAAATCAGCCCCAGCATTTT. The genes are TRBV7-9 and TRBJ1-5; perhaps TRBD1 as D (5 bases). V lost 4 bases to trimming and J lost 4 bases, with 14 bases between them. CDR3 size: 15 residues. The germline CDR1 and CDR2 sequences are SEHNR and FQNEAQ (reference sequence).

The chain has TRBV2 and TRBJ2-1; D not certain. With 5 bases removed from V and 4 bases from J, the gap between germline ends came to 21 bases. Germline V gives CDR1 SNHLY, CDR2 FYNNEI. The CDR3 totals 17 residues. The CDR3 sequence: CASSSQARRINYNEQFF. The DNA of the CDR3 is TGTGCCAGCAGTAGCCAGGCCCGTCGGATAAATTACAATGAGCAGTTCTTC.

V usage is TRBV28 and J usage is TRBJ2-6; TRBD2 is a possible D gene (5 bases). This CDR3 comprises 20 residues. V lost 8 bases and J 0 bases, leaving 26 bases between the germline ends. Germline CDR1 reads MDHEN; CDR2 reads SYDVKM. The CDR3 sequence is CASGSLAGDLATSGANVLTF. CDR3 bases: TGTGCCAGCGGTTCTCTAGCAGGCGACTTAGCAACCTCTGGGGCCAACGTCCTGACTTTC.

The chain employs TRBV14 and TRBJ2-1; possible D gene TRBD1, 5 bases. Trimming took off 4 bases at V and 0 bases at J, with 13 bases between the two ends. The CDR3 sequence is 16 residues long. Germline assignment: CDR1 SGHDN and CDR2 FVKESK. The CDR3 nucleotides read TGTGCCAGCAGCCGCCAGGGCAGCCCCTCCTACAATGAGCAGTTCTTC. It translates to CASSRQGSPSYNEQFF.

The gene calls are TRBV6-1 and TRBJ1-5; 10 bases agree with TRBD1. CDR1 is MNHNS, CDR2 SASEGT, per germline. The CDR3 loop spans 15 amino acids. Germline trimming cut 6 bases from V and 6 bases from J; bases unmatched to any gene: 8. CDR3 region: CASSPGQGISQPQHF. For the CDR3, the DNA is TGTGCCAGCAGCCCGGGACAGGGGATTAGTCAGCCCCAGCATTTT.

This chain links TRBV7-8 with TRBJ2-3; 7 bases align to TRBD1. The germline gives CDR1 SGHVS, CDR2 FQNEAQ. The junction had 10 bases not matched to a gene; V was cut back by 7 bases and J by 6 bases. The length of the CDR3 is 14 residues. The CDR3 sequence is CASNFGTVLDTQYF. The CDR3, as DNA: TGTGCCAGCAACTTCGGGACAGTTCTCGATACGCAGTATTTT.

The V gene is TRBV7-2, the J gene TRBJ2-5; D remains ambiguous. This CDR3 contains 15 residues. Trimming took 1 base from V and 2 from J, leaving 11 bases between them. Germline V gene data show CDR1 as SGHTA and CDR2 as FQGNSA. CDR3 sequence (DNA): TGTGCCAGCAGCTTAGAGTCCTTTACTCAAGAGACCCAGTACTTC. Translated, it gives CASSLESFTQETQYF.